This T cell receptor (beta chain) was sequenced for a study of blood T cell repertoires in COVID-19 (dated by TCRdb to the early 2020s). Turning to the overall study: Collaborator samples came from the United States, Italy and Spain and covered acute and convalescent phases of COVID-19. The material from the prospective study consisted of cDNA or gDNA derived from T cells, B-cell-depleted T cells, or PBMCs. Subjects who had been exposed to COVID-19, were actively infected with it, or had recovered from it provided the deeply sampled blood TCRbeta repertoires that made up the dataset. A freely available public database, intended as a resource for researchers studying the immune response to SARS-CoV-2, is where the repertoires were released. The samples were drawn from the first 160 participants of the ongoing ImmuneRACE study and from over 950 subjects provided by 6 global collaborators. The sample metadata nearly always contained a de-identified subject ID, COVID-19 status, age in years and sex. Where available, HLA class I and class II types were obtained from metadata supplied by the sample provider rather than from assay-based typing. Paper-wide results and their limitations: How much clinical and demographic metadata was included differed by source and by participant, and the metadata was provided uncurated.

About this clone itself: Its antigen is unknown. Base qualities are not provided; no much larger clone lies one nucleotide away.

Whole blood was collected in K2EDTA tubes by collaborating institutions according to the institutions' own protocols. Collaborator samples were shipped for TCRbeta analysis as frozen whole blood, isolated PBMCs, or DNA extracted from either sample type. V was cut back by 1 base and J by 7 bases, leaving a gap of 13 bases between them. From the germline V gene, CDR1 is SNHLY and CDR2 is FYNNEI. The CDR3 starts with the cysteine, ends with the phenylalanine, and has 15 residues. The kept DNA is CDR3 alone, 45 bases in frame from the first base. The immunoSEQ Assay, a bias-controlled multiplex PCR, was used to amplify TCRbeta CDR3 regions from genomic DNA. The paper's data handling went like this. Within the assay, amplification of reference gene primers was used to estimate how many nucleated cells each sample contained. To quantify the absolute abundance of each unique TCRbeta CDR3 rearrangement, sequence reads were collapsed and filtered. For each sample, productive Simpson clonality was calculated by taking the square root of Simpson's diversity index across productive rearrangements. As stored in TCRdb, this immuneACCESS dataset retains in-frame rearrangements with V and J assigned. A fraction of the clones does not appear; measured against another copy, unresolved V genes explain less than half of the discrepancy, and the remainder lacks a known reason. V and J calls and clone size are given by that table; D and trimming were obtained from the DNA. The sample includes 120,000 to 150,000 clones, with just under 90% observed a single time. Around 8.6% of the sample is held by the ten biggest clonotypes.

Sequences were obtained from peripheral blood. The TCR was taken from a woman in her fifties or sixties with active or convalescent COVID-19. The chain was built from TRBV2 and TRBJ2-2, with TRBD2 tentatively as D gene (5 bases match). Here the CDR3 is given as CASSEDSAVGGELFF. In nucleotide form, the sequence is TGTGCCAGCAGTGAAGATAGCGCTGTGGGCGGGGAGCTGTTTTTT.